This T cell receptor (beta chain) was recovered during a study of blood T cell repertoires in COVID-19. Overall study context: Whether acute or convalescent, the COVID-19 samples came from the United States, Italy and Spain.

In the source study's methods: Estimates of nucleated cell counts were drawn from the amplification of reference gene primers. Sequencing used immunoSEQ multiplex PCR; TCRdb keeps in-frame clones, though not all of them. From that table come the V and J calls and clone size; the DNA was used to work out D and trimming. The data show some 170,000 clones, roughly 80% seen once. CDR3 length: 15 residues. Deletions cut 0 bases from V and 2 bases from J, with 11 bases between. Germline CDR1 and CDR2: MNHEY and SMNVEV (reference sequence). To note about this clone: Within the sample, other DNA sequences also encode this same CDR3.

Sequencing was carried out using peripheral blood. The receptor was derived from a middle-aged woman with COVID-19, enrolled during active disease. This chain uses TRBV27 with TRBJ2-7, with a tentative D call TRBD2 (6 bases). Here the CDR3 reads CASSLSIGRTYEQYF. The CDR3, as DNA: TGTGCCAGCAGTTTATCGATTGGGAGGACCTACGAGCAGTACTTC.